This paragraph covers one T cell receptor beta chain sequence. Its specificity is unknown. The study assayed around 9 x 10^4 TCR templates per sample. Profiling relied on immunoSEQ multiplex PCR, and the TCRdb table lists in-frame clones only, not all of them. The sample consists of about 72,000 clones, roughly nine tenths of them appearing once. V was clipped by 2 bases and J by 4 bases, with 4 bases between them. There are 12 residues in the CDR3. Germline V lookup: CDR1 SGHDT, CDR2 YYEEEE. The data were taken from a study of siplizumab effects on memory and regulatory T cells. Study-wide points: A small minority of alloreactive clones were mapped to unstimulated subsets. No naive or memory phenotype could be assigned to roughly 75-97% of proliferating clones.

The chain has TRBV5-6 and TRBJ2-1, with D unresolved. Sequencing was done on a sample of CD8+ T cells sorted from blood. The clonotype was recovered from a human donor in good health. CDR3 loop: CASSFQYNEQFF. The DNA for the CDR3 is TGTGCCAGCAGCTTCCAGTACAATGAGCAGTTCTTC. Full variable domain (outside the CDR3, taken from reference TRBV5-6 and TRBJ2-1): DAGVTQSPTHLIKTRGQQVTLRCSPKSGHDTVSWYQQALGQGPQFIFQYYEEEERQRGNFPDRFSGHQFPNYSSELNVNALLLGDSALYLCASSFQYNEQFFGPGTRLTVL.